This T cell receptor (beta chain) was sequenced during a study of OX40 agonist ivuxolimab in advanced cancers. Only in-frame clones appear in the TCRdb table, and some are missing; sequencing was by immunoSEQ multiplex PCR. The profile covers about 76,000 clones, with around 90% appearing a single time and 2.5% to 3% taken by the ten largest. Trimming pared 3 bases from V and 8 bases from J, leaving 14 bases between. CDR3 size: 14 residues. Germline CDR1 and CDR2: MGHRA and YSYEKL. The chain combines TRBV4-1 with TRBJ2-1; TRBD1 is a possible D gene (5 bases). The clonotype was recovered from an adult with an advanced solid tumor such as melanoma, head and neck, liver or kidney cancer. The specimen was CD4+ or CD8+ T cells sorted from blood, collected in a trial of the OX40 agonist ivuxolimab. The CDR3 here is CASSHNQGFYEQFF. CDR3 bases: TGCGCCAGCAGCCACAACCAGGGTTTCTATGAGCAGTTCTTC.